The 5 T cell receptor beta chains below come from one sample, sequenced in a study of graft-versus-host responses after intestinal transplantation. The table came from immunoSEQ multiplex PCR; TCRdb's copy has only in-frame clones and leaves some out. Here the sample spans more than 65,000 clones, nearly 85% being singletons. Antigens for these TCRs are unknown. The material was unstimulated CD4+ T cells sorted from spleen or lymph node cells, obtained before transplant. Receptors originate from a human donor who was the organ donor for an intestinal transplant.

This chain connects TRBV28 to TRBJ2-3, with 7 nucleotides matching TRBD1. CDR3 length equals 17 residues. V shed 5 bases and J 1 base; nucleotides not matched to a gene: 12. CDR1 MDHEN and CDR2 SYDVKM come from the germline V gene. In DNA form, the CDR3 reads TGTGCCAGCAGTGGAGACGTACGACAGGGCCGCACAGATACGCAGTATTTT. This encodes CASSGDVRQGRTDTQYF.

The V call is TRBV2, the J call TRBJ2-2, with a weak D call TRBD2 (6 bases). The V end was cut by 3 bases, the J end by 1 base, with 12 bases between. Germline V gene data show CDR1 as SNHLY and CDR2 as FYNNEI. This CDR3 contains 16 residues. CDR3 DNA sequence: TGTGCCAGCAGTGAGGTTTGGGGAGGGAACACCGGGGAGCTGTTTTTT. Amino acids: CASSEVWGGNTGELFF.

V is TRBV6-5 and J is TRBJ2-3; 8 bases line up with TRBD1. The length of the CDR3 is 14 residues. The ends lost 6 bases at V and 1 base at J; junction bases unmatched: 3. CDR1 MNHEY and CDR2 SVGAGI come from the germline V gene. The CDR3 DNA follows: TGTGCCAGCAGACCGGGACAGGGCACAGATACGCAGTATTTT. Protein sequence: CASRPGQGTDTQYF.

The rearrangement links TRBV7-2 to TRBJ2-3; TRBD1 agrees at 11 bases. The CDR3 consists of 18 residues. Trimming at V came to 2 bases and at J to 3 bases, leaving 10 bases not matched to a gene. From germline, CDR1 is SGHTA and CDR2 FQGNSA. This chain's CDR3 is CASSLLSGTGGITDTQYF. Written as DNA, the CDR3 is TGTGCCAGCAGCTTATTATCCGGGACAGGGGGTATAACAGATACGCAGTATTTT.

V is TRBV6-1 and J is TRBJ2-3; the D gene is possibly TRBD1 (5 bases). Per germline, CDR1 MNHNS and CDR2 SASEGT. V was pared by 6 bases and J by 5 bases, with 9 bases between. This CDR3 spans 12 amino acids. CDR3 amino acids: CASSVDRDTQYF. DNA of the CDR3: TGTGCCAGCAGCGTTGACAGAGATACGCAGTATTTT.